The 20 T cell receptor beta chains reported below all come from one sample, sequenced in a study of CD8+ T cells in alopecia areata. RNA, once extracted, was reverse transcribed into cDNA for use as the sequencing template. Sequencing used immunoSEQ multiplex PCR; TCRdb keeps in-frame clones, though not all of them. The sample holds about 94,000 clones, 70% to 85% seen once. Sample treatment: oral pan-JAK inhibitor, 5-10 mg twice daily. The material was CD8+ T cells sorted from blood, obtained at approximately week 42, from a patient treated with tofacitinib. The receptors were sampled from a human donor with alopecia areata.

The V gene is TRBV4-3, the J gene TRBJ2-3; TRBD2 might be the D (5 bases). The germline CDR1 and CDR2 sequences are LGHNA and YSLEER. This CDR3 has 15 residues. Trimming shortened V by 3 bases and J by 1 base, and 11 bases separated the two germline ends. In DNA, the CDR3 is TGCGCCAGCAGCCAGCGAGCGGTTGGCACAGATACGCAGTATTTT. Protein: CASSQRAVGTDTQYF.

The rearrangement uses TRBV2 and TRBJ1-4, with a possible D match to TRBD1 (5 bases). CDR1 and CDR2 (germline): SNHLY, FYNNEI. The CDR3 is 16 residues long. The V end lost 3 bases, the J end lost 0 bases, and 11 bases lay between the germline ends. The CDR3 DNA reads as TGTGCCAGCAGTGACCCTGTGACAGCAACTAATGAAAAACTGTTTTTT. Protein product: CASSDPVTATNEKLFF.

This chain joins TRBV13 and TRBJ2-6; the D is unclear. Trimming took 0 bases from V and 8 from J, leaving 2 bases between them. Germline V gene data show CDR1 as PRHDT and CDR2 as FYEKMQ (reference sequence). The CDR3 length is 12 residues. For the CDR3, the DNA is TGTGCCAGCAGCTTAGGGCCCAACGTCCTGACTTTC. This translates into CASSLGPNVLTF.

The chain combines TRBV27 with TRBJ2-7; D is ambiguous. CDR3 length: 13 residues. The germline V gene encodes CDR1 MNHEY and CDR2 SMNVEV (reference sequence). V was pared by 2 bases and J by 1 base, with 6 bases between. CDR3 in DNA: TGTGCCAGCAGTTTAACTCTGTCCTACGAGCAGTACTTC. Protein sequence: CASSLTLSYEQYF.

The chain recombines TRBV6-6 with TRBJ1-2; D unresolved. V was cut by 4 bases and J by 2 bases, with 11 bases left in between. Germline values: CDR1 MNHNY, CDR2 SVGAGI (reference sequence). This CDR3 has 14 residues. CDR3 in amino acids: CASSSQDRNYGYTF. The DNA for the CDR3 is TGTGCCAGCAGTTCCCAAGACCGAAACTATGGCTACACCTTC.

The CDR3 is CASSWGLAGSYEQYF. The CDR3 DNA reads TGTGCCAGCAGCTGGGGACTAGCGGGATCCTACGAGCAGTACTTC. V is TRBV7-2 and J is TRBJ2-7; 13 nucleotides agree with TRBD2. V shed 4 bases and J 1 base; nucleotides not matched to a gene: 1. Germline assignment: CDR1 SGHTA and CDR2 FQGNSA. This CDR3 has 15 residues.

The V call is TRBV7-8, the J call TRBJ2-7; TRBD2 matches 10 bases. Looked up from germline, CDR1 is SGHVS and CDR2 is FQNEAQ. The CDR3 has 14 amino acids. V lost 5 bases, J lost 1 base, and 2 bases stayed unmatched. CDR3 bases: TGTGCCAGCAGCCGAGCGGGGGGGTCCTACGAGCAGTACTTC. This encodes CASSRAGGSYEQYF.

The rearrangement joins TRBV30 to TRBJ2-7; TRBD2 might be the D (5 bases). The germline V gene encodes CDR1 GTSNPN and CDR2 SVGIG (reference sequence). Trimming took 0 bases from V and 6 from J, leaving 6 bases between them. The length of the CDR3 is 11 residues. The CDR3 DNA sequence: TGTGCCTGGAGTGTAGGAGGCGAGCAGTACTTC. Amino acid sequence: CAWSVGGEQYF.

The CDR3 sequence: CAWRGPGELFF. The DNA for the CDR3 is TGTGCCTGGAGGGGGCCCGGGGAGCTGTTTTTT. The V and J genes are TRBV30 and TRBJ2-2; tentatively, D is TRBD1 (5 bases). Trimming pared 3 bases from V and 6 bases from J, leaving 5 bases between. CDR3 length: 11 amino acids. Germline CDR1 GTSNPN, CDR2 SVGIG (reference sequence).

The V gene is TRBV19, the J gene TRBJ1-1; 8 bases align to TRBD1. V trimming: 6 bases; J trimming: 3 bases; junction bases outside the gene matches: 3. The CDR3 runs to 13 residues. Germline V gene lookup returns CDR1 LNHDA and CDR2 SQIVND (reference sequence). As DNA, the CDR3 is TGTGCCAGTAGACCGGACAGGGACACTGAAGCTTTCTTT. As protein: CASRPDRDTEAFF. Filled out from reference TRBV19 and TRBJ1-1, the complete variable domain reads DGGITQSPKYLFRKEGQNVTLSCEQNLNHDAMYWYRQDPGQGLRLIYYSQIVNDFQKGDIAEGYSVSREKKESFPLTVTSAQKNPTAFYLCASRPDRDTEAFFGQGTRLTVV.

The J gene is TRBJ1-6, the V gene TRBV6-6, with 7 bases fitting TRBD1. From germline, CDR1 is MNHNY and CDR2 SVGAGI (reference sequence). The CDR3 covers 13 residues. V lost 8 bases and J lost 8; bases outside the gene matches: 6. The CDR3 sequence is CASLRQGDSPLHF. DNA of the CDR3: TGTGCCAGCCTCCGGCAGGGGGATTCACCCCTCCACTTT.

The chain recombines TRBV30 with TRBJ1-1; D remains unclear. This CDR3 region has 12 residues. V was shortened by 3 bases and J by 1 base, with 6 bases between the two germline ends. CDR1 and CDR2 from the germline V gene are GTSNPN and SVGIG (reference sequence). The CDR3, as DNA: TGTGCCTGGAGGGGGTCGAACACTGAAGCTTTCTTT. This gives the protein CAWRGSNTEAFF.

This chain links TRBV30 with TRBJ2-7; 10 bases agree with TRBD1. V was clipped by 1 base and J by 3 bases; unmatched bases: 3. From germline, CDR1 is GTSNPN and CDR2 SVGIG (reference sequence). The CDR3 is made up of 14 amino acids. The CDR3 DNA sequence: TGTGCCTGGAGTGCGGGGACAGGGGACTACGAGCAGTACTTC. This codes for CAWSAGTGDYEQYF.

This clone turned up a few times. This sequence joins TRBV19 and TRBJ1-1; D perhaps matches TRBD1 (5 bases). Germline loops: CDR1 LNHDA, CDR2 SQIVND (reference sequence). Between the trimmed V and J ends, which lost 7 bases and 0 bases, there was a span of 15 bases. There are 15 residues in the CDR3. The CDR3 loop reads CASTVAGRMNTEAFF. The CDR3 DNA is TGTGCCAGTACAGTAGCGGGACGGATGAACACTGAAGCTTTCTTT.

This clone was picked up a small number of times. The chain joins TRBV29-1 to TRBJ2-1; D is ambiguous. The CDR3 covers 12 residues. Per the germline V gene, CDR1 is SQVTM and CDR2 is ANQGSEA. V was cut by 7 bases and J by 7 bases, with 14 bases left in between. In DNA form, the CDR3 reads TGCAGCGCCGCTGAGAGGAGAAATGAGCAGTTCTTC. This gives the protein CSAAERRNEQFF.

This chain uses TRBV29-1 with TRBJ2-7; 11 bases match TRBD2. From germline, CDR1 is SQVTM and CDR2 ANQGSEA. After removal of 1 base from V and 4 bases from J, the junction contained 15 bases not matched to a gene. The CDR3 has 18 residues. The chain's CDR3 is CSVEGFMGRTSGQYEQYF. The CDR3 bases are TGCAGCGTTGAAGGCTTTATGGGTCGGACTAGCGGGCAATACGAGCAGTACTTC.

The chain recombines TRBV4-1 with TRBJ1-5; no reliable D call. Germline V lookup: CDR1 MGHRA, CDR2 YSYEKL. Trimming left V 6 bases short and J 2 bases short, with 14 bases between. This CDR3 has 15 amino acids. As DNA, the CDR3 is TGCGCCAGCAGTGACTCCGGCGGGGGCAATCAGCCCCAGCATTTT. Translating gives CASSDSGGGNQPQHF.

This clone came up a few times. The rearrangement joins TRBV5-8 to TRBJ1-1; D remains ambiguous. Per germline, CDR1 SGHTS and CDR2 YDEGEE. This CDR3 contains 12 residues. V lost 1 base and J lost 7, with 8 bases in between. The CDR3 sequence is CASSLRADEAFF. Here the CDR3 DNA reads TGTGCCAGCAGCTTGAGGGCGGATGAAGCTTTCTTT. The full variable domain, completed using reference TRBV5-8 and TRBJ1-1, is EAGVTQSPTHLIKTRGQQATLRCSPISGHTSVYWYQQALGLGLQFLLWYDEGEERNRGNFPPRFSGRQFPNYSSELNVNALELEDSALYLCASSLRADEAFFGQGTRLTVV.

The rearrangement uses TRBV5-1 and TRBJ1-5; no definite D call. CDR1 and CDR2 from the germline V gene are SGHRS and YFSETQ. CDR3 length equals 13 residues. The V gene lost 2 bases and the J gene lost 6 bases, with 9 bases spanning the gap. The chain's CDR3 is CASSFKVSQPQHF. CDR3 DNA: TGCGCCAGCAGCTTTAAAGTAAGTCAGCCCCAGCATTTT. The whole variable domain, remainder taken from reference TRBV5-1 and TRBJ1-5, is KAGVTQTPRYLIKTRGQQVTLSCSPISGHRSVSWYQQTPGQGLQFLFEYFSETQRNKGNFPGRFSGRQFSNSRSEMNVSTLELGDSALYLCASSFKVSQPQHFGDGTRLSIL.

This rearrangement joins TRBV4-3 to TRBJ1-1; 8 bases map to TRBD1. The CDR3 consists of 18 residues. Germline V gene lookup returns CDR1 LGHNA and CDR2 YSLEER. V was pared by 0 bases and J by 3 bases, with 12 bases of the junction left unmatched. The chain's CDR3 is CASSQDRVPQGADTEAFF. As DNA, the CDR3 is TGCGCCAGCAGCCAAGACCGCGTCCCCCAGGGGGCGGACACTGAAGCTTTCTTT.